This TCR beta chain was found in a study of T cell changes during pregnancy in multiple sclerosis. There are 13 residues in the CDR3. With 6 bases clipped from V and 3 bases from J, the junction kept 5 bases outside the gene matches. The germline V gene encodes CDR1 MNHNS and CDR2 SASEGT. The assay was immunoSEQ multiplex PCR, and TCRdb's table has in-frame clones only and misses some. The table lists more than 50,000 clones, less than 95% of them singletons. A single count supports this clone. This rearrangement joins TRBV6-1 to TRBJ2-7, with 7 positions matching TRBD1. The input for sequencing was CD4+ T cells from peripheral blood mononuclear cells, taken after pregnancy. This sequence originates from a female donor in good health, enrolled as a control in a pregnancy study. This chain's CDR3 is CASSRDRNYEQYF. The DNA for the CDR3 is TGTGCCAGCAGCCGGGACAGAAACTACGAGCAGTACTTC.